The clone carrying this TCR beta chain showed up just a few times. This record comes from a study of radiotherapy plus CTLA-4 blockade in lung cancer. Using immunoSEQ multiplex PCR, the repertoire was profiled, and TCRdb retains in-frame clones only, with some absent. The sample carries over 40,000 clones, 82% recorded once. Germline CDR1 is SNHLY and CDR2 is FYNNEI. The germline V and J ends were trimmed by 1 base and 8 bases, with 17 bases remaining between them. This CDR3 has 16 residues. The origin of this receptor is a human donor with non-small cell lung cancer who had stable disease on radiotherapy plus ipilimumab. The sequenced sample was peripheral blood, obtained from a patient treated with radiotherapy plus ipilimumab. The chain combines TRBV2 with TRBJ1-4; tentative D call: TRBD1 (5 bases). This chain's CDR3 is CASSEGVAGKVEKLFF. The DNA of the CDR3 is TGTGCCAGCAGTGAAGGGGTGGCAGGGAAAGTAGAAAAACTGTTTTTT.